This T cell receptor beta chain was documented in a study of technical replicates of blood from a few donors. Data came from immunoSEQ multiplex PCR; TCRdb stores just in-frame clones and leaves some out. Of 55,000 to 80,000 clones listed, roughly 98% were seen once; the top ten hold 0.16%. Germline V gene data show CDR1 as WSHSY and CDR2 as SAAADI. The V segment lost 7 bases and the J segment 3 bases; nucleotides outside the gene matches: 15. The CDR3 runs to 17 residues. The receptor was derived from a human donor in good health. The sequenced sample was T cells isolated from PBMCs. The chain has TRBV10-2 and TRBJ2-3; 8 nucleotides align to TRBD1. The DNA for the CDR3 is TGCGCCAGCAAGAGCTTAATACGGACAGGGCGGACAGATACGCAGTATTTT. Translating it yields CASKSLIRTGRTDTQYF.